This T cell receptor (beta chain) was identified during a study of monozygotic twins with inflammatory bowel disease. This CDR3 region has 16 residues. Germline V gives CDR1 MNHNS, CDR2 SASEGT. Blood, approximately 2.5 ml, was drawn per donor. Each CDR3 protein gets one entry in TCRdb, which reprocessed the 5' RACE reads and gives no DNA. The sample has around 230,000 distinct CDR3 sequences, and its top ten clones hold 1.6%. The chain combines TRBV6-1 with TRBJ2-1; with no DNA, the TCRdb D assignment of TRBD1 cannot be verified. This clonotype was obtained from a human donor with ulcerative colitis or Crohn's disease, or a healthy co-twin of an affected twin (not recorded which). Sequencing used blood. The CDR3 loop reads CASSKGTGGDDNEQFF.